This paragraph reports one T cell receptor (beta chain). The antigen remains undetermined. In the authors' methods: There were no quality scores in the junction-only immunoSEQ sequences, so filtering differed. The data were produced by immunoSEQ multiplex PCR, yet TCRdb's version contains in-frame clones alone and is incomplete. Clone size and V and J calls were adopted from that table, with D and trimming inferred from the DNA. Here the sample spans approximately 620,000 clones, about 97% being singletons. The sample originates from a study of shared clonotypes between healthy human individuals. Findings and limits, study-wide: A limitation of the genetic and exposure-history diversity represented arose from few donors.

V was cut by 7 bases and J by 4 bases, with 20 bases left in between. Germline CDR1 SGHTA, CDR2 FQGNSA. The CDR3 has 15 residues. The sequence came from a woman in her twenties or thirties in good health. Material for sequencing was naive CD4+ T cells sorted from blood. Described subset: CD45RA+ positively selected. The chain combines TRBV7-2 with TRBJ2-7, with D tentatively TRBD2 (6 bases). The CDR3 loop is CASNPQPGDVYEQYF. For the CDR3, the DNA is TGTGCCAGCAACCCCCAACCGGGGGATGTGTACGAGCAGTACTTC.